This T cell receptor (beta chain) was found in a study of shared clonotypes between healthy human individuals. CDR3 length: 14 residues. The germline V gene encodes CDR1 MDHEN and CDR2 SYDVKM. V lost 4 bases, J lost 4 bases, and 11 bases lay in between. TCRdb's copy holds only in-frame clones and misses some; the assay was immunoSEQ multiplex PCR. The repertoire holds around 940,000 clones, with around three quarters as singletons. This clone was counted a single time. This clonotype originated in a man between 18 and 35 years old in good health. Input material: memory CD4+ T cells sorted from blood. Subset here: CD45RA-negative fraction. This rearrangement joins TRBV28 to TRBJ1-5; unclear D gene. Here the CDR3 DNA reads TGTGCCAGCAGTTACGGATTGTCAAATCAGCCCCAGCATTTT. Its translation is CASSYGLSNQPQHF.